The subject of this entry is one T cell receptor (beta chain). Its antigen is currently unknown. These data belong to a study of T cell repertoires in ileal Crohn's disease. Findings and limits, study-wide: Clonal expansions were more frequent in active smokers than non-smokers at surgery. Compared with CD4 T cells, sorted CD8 cells carried more expanded clones. Endoscopic recurrence occurred in every patient whose clonality exceeded 26.8%.

Sequencing was performed with immunoSEQ multiplex PCR; in TCRdb, only in-frame clones are kept and a portion is missing. The sample includes 30,000 to 35,000 clones, around four fifths seen only once; the top ten take around 19%. The CDR3 sequence is 11 residues long. V shed 6 bases, J shed 13 bases, and the junction held 7 bases outside the gene matches. CDR1 and CDR2 from the germline V gene are DFQATT and SNEGSKA (reference sequence). This clonotype originated in an adult with Crohn's disease. Sequencing was carried out using ileal tissue. The V and J genes are TRBV20-1 and TRBJ1-3; TRBD1 matches at 9 bases. As DNA, the CDR3 is TGCAGTGCACCAGACAGGGGGAGGATATATTTT. Its protein is CSAPDRGRIYF.